These 2 T cell receptor beta chains share one sample of origin, sequenced in a study of blood T cells in healthy people across ages. PCR was performed a second time for roughly 7 to 12 cycles using a sample-barcoded 5' primer and a J-beta primer mix. TCRdb processed the 5' RACE reads anew with MiXCR; each CDR3 protein has one entry. The table has about 840,000 distinct CDR3 sequences, almost 30% seen once. These data were also reused for a study on T cells of mothers and their children.

What was sequenced was blood. The receptors come from a middle-aged woman in good health.

This clonotype was recorded at least ten times. The chain carries TRBV28 and TRBJ1-2; D not certain. Germline lookup yields CDR1 MDHEN and CDR2 SYDVKM. V lost 9 bases to trimming and J lost 2 bases, with 7 bases between them. The CDR3 loop spans 11 amino acids. CDR3 in DNA: TGTGCCAGTCATAACAACTATGGCTACACCTTC. This gives the protein CASHNNYGYTF.

The rearrangement uses TRBV25-1 and TRBJ1-5, with unresolved D. V gave up 3 bases and J gave up 0 bases, with 12 bases separating them. This CDR3 is built from 16 residues. Germline CDR1 is MGHDK and CDR2 is SYGVNS. The CDR3 DNA is TGTGCCAGCAGTGATAGGGCGGAATATAGCAATCAGCCCCAGCATTTT. Translated, it gives CASSDRAEYSNQPQHF. The full variable domain, in which reference TRBV25-1 and TRBJ1-5 provide the parts outside the CDR3, is EADIYQTPRYLVIGTGKKITLECSQTMGHDKMYWYQQDPGMELHLIHYSYGVNSTEKGDLSSESTVSRIRTEHFPLTLESARPSHTSQYLCASSDRAEYSNQPQHFGDGTRLSIL.